This TCR beta chain was obtained from a study of T cell responses to AZD1222 COVID-19 vaccine. Broader study findings: It should be noted that donors were predominantly white British and more often female, and clonal diversity was possibly underestimated. Repertoires in all cases were sampled only once the peak T cell response had passed. The breadth and depth of Spike-specific TCRs increased once two AZD1222 doses had been given. Among AZD1222 vaccinees, only 5 to 7 were seropositive at baseline.

V was pared by 6 bases and J by 5 bases, with 6 bases of the junction left unmatched. This CDR3 is 13 amino acids long. CDR1 MDHEN and CDR2 SYDVKM come from the germline V gene. Details on this clone: Its antigen is unidentified.

This table comes from immunoSEQ multiplex PCR, and its TCRdb copy is limited to in-frame clones, with some not included. Altogether 95,000 to 100,000 clones are present, about 87% being singletons, with the ten largest covering roughly 10%. Material: peripheral blood, obtained 28 days after the second AZD1222 dose. The receptor's source is an adult who received the AZD1222 COVID-19 vaccine. The J gene is TRBJ2-5, the V gene TRBV28, with 7 positions matching TRBD1. Here the CDR3 reads CASRETGRETQYF. The CDR3, as DNA: TGTGCCAGCAGAGAGACAGGGCGGGAGACCCAGTACTTC. The full variable domain, in which reference TRBV28 and TRBJ2-5 provide the parts outside the CDR3, is DVKVTQSSRYLVKRTGEKVFLECVQDMDHENMFWYRQDPGLGLRLIYFSYDVKMKEKGDIPEGYSVSREKKERFSLILESASTNQTSMYLCASRETGRETQYFGPGTRLLVL.